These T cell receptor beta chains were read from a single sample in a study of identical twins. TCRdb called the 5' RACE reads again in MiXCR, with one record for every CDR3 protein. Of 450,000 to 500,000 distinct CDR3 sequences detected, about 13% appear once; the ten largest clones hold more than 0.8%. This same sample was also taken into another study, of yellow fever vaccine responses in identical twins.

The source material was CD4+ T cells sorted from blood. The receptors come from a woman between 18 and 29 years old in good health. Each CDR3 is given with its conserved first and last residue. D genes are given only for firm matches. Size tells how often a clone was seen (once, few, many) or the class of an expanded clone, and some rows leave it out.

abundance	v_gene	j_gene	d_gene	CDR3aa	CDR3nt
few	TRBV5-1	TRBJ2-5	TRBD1	CASSWGQGKEETQYF	TGCGCCAGCAGCTGGGGACAGGGGAAAGAGGAGACCCAGTACTTC
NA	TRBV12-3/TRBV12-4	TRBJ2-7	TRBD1	CASSTGTGGEGYEQYF	TGTGCCAGCAGTACCGGGACAGGGGGTGAGGGGTACGAGCAGTACTTC
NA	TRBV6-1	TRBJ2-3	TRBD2	CASNPGTSGTDTQYF	TGTGCCAGCAACCCCGGGACTAGCGGGACAGATACGCAGTATTTT
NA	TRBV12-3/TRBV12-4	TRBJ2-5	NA	CASSPRAVGAETQYF	TGTGCCAGCAGTCCCCGGGCCGTCGGTGCAGAGACCCAGTACTTC
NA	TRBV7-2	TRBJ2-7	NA	CASSPQVGAYEQYF	TGTGCCAGCAGCCCCCAGGTTGGGGCGTACGAGCAGTACTTC
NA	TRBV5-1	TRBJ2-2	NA	CASSFAGEGTGELFF	TGCGCCAGCAGCTTCGCAGGGGAAGGAACCGGGGAGCTGTTTTTT
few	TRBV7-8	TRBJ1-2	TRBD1	CASSPRQGLGYGYTF	TGTGCCAGCAGCCCAAGACAGGGGTTGGGCTATGGCTACACCTTC
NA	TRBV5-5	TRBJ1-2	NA	CASSLWDIRTYTF	TGTGCCAGCAGCTTATGGGACATTCGGACCTACACCTTC
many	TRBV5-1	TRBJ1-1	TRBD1	CASSRQGAKTEAFF	TGCGCCAGCAGCAGACAGGGGGCGAAGACTGAAGCTTTCTTT
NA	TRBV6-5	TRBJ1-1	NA	CASSGYGGEAFF	TGTGCCAGCAGTGGGTATGGAGGGGAAGCTTTCTTT
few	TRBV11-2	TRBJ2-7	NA	CASSLLGWTATYEQYF	TGTGCCAGCAGCTTATTAGGGTGGACAGCCACCTACGAGCAGTACTTC
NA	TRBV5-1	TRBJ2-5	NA	CASSPGGYQETQYF	TGCGCCAGCAGTCCCGGGGGCTACCAAGAGACCCAGTACTTC
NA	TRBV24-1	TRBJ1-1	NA	CATSDLQDTIGAFF	TGTGCCACCAGTGATTTGCAGGACACCATCGGGGCTTTCTTT
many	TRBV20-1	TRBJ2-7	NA	CSARITGEQYF	TGCAGTGCTAGGATCACAGGGGAGCAGTACTTC
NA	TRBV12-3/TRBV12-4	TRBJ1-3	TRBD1	CASRRQGSGNTIYF	TGTGCCAGCAGGAGACAGGGTAGTGGAAACACCATATATTTT
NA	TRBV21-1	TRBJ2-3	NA	CASSPGARAGNDPALWGHTQYF	TGTGCCAGCAGCCCGGGGGCTCGAGCGGGCAACGATCCCGCGCTCTGGGGACATACGCAGTATTTT
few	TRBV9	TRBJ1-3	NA	CASSVPGSLSGNTIYF	TGTGCCAGCAGCGTCCCAGGGAGCCTCTCTGGAAACACCATATATTTT
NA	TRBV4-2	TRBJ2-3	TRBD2	CASSQVAGTSGYTDTQYF	TGTGCCAGCAGCCAAGTGGCTGGGACTAGCGGGTACACAGATACGCAGTATTTT
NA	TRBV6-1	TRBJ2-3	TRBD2	CASKPLPAGVLSTDTQYF	TGTGCCAGCAAGCCCCTACCAGCGGGGGTTCTTAGCACAGATACGCAGTATTTT
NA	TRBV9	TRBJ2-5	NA	CASNILGGRQETQYF	TGTGCCAGCAATATCTTGGGGGGCAGGCAAGAGACCCAGTACTTC
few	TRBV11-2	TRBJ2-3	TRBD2	CASSLGGGGRDTQYF	TGTGCCAGCAGCTTGGGTGGCGGGGGAAGAGATACGCAGTATTTT
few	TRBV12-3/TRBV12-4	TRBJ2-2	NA	CASSPNRIGELFF	TGTGCCAGCAGCCCGAATAGAATCGGGGAGCTGTTTTTT
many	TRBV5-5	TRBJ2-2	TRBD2	CASRGGLAGTNTGELFF	TGTGCCAGCCGGGGTGGCCTAGCGGGGACGAACACCGGGGAGCTGTTTTTT
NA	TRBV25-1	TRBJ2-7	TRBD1	CASRGKTGGFEQYF	TGTGCCAGCAGGGGGAAGACAGGGGGATTCGAGCAGTACTTC
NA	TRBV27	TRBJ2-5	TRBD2	CASSPRGAGPQETQYF	TGTGCCAGCAGTCCCCGGGGAGCGGGACCGCAAGAGACCCAGTACTTC
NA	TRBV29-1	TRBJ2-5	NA	CSAAGRWEQETQYF	TGCAGCGCAGCCGGCAGGTGGGAACAAGAGACCCAGTACTTC
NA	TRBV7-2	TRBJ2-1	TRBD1	CASSSAWDRGIYNEQFF	TGTGCCAGCAGCTCTGCATGGGACAGGGGAATCTACAATGAGCAGTTCTTC
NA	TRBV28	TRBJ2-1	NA	CASTLVTSPYNEQFF	TGTGCCAGCACGCTAGTTACTAGCCCATACAATGAGCAGTTCTTC
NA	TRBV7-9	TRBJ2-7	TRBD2	CASSYGTSGSEQYF	TGTGCCAGCAGTTACGGGACTAGCGGTTCCGAGCAGTACTTC
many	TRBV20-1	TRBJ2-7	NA	CSVRGGSYEQYF	TGCAGTGTGAGGGGAGGCTCCTACGAGCAGTACTTC
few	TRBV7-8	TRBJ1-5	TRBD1	CASSRLTGKSNQPQHF	TGTGCCAGCAGCCGATTGACAGGGAAGAGCAATCAGCCCCAGCATTTT
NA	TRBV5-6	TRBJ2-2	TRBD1	CASSEPRGRLTGELFF	TGTGCCAGCAGCGAGCCCAGGGGGCGCCTCACCGGGGAGCTGTTTTTT
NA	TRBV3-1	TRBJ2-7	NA	CASSGGRTTGSEQYF	TGTGCCAGCAGCGGCGGAAGGACAACAGGAAGCGAGCAGTACTTC
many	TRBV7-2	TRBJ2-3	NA	CASSLVGGNTDTQYF	TGTGCCAGCAGCTTAGTTGGGGGAAACACAGATACGCAGTATTTT
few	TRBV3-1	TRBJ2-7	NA	CASSQVVRSYEQYF	TGTGCCAGCAGCCAAGTGGTCAGATCCTACGAGCAGTACTTC
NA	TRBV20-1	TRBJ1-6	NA	CSARAGRNSPLHF	TGCAGTGCTAGAGCAGGGAGGAATTCACCCCTCCACTTT
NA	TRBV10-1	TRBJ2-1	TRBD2	CASSESGLAGGRTYNEQFF	TGCGCCAGCAGTGAGTCGGGACTAGCGGGAGGTAGGACCTACAATGAGCAGTTCTTC
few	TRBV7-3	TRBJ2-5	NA	CASSVTEGGSQYF	TGTGCCAGCAGCGTAACCGAAGGGGGGTCCCAGTACTTC
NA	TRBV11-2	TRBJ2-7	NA	CASSRQATYEQYF	TGTGCCAGCAGCCGGCAGGCAACCTACGAGCAGTACTTC
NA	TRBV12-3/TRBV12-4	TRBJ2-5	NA	CASSPGLRECQYF	TGTGCCAGCAGCCCGGGACTCAGAGAGTGCCAGTACTTC
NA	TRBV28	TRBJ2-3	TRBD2	CASVLAGGTDTQYF	TGTGCCAGTGTACTAGCGGGAGGCACAGATACGCAGTATTTT
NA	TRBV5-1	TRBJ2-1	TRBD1	CASRQGHEQFF	TGCGCCAGCAGACAGGGGCATGAGCAGTTCTTC
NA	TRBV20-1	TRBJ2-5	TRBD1	CSARGQGARETQYF	TGCAGTGCTAGAGGGCAGGGGGCGCGAGAGACCCAGTACTTC
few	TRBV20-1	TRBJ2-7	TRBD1	CSARENPGGNEQYF	TGCAGTGCTAGGGAAAACCCAGGGGGCAACGAGCAGTACTTC